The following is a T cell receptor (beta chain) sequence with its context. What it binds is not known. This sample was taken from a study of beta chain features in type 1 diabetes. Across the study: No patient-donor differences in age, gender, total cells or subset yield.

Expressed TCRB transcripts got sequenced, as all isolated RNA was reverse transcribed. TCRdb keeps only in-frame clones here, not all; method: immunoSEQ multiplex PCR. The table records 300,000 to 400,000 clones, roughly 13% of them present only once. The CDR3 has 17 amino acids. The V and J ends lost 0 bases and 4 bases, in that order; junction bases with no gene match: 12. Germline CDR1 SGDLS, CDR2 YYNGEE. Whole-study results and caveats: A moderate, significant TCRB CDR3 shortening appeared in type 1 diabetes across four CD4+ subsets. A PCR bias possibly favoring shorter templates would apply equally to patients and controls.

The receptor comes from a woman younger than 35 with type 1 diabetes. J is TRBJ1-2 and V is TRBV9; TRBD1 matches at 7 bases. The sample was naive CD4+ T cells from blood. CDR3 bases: TGTGCCAGCAGCGTAGGCCCTTCGGGACAGTTAGGCTATGGCTACACCTTC. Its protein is CASSVGPSGQLGYGYTF.